This T cell receptor beta chain stems from a study of shared clonotypes between healthy human individuals. This clone was seen once. Some clones are missing from TCRdb's copy, which holds only in-frame ones; the method was immunoSEQ multiplex PCR. The sample lists over a million clones, 95% to 99% occurring once. CD4+ cells underwent separation, giving CD45RA+ naive and CD45RA-negative memory subsets. Trimming pared 6 bases from V and 12 bases from J, leaving 12 bases between. The CDR3 contains 11 residues. Germline CDR1 is MNHNS and CDR2 is SASEGT. The rearrangement joins TRBV6-1 to TRBJ2-1; D not certain. The receptor was isolated from a man aged 30-40 years in good health. The sequenced sample consisted of naive CD4+ T cells sorted from blood. Subset specified: CD45RA+ positively selected. The CDR3, as DNA: TGTGCCAGCAGAGGATCGATTGGGCAGTTCTTC. Translated, it gives CASRGSIGQFF.